This T cell receptor (beta chain) was obtained from a study of cytomegalovirus exposure and HLA in healthy donors. Study observations and caveats: Evidence from a later analysis indicated that most CMV-associated TCR beta chains looked HLA-restricted.

As regards this clone: What it recognizes is unknown.

Primers: 60 Vbeta forward and 13 Jbeta reverse. Produced via immunoSEQ multiplex PCR; TCRdb's table is partial and in-frame only. The sample yields about 160,000 clones, of which the top ten take up roughly 1.9%. The V gene lost 5 bases and the J gene lost 6 bases, with 11 bases spanning the gap. CDR1 is SGHRS, CDR2 YFSETQ, per germline. This CDR3 spans 13 amino acids. The chain employs TRBV5-1 and TRBJ2-2; possible D gene TRBD2, 6 bases. Sequencing used PBMCs. The source is a man aged 25-45 years in good health and CMV-seronegative. CDR3 residues: CASSTTSSGELFF. CDR3 DNA: TGCGCCAGCAGTACCACTAGCTCCGGGGAGCTGTTTTTT.